The 17 T cell receptor beta chains below all came from one sample that was sequenced in a study of shared clonotypes between healthy human individuals. The method was immunoSEQ multiplex PCR; TCRdb's version includes in-frame clones alone and lacks a portion of them. The top ten hold over 0.12% of the sample, which has 2.5 million or so clones, around 90% seen once. Sequencing was performed on naive CD4+ T cells sorted from blood. Noted subset: CD45RA+ positively selected. All receptors come from a man aged 18 to 29 in good health.

V and J are TRBV10-3 and TRBJ1-3; TRBD1 might be the D (5 bases). Germline CDR1 is ENHRY and CDR2 is SYGVKD. CDR3 length: 14 residues. V lost 6 bases to trimming and J lost 0 bases, with 9 bases between them. The CDR3 coding sequence is TGTGCCATCAGGCAGGGAGTCTCTGGAAACACCATATATTTT. Protein: CAIRQGVSGNTIYF.

This chain joins TRBV14 and TRBJ2-1; D is unclear. V was clipped by 0 bases and J by 6 bases, with 3 bases between them. Germline V gene sequence: CDR1 SGHDN, CDR2 FVKESK. The CDR3 runs 12 residues. The DNA for the CDR3 is TGTGCCAGCAGCCAAGATCGCAATGAGCAGTTCTTC. It translates to CASSQDRNEQFF.

This chain uses TRBV5-4 with TRBJ2-3; unclear D gene. V was cut by 1 base and J by 2 bases, with 8 bases left in between. The CDR3 consists of 14 residues. In germline, CDR1 is SGHNT, CDR2 YYREEE (reference sequence). The CDR3 region has the DNA TGTGCCAGCAGCTTGAGGGTAGACACAGATACGCAGTATTTT. Its translation is CASSLRVDTDTQYF.

The V call is TRBV6-5, the J call TRBJ1-4; D is possibly TRBD1 (5 bases). The CDR3 runs to 15 residues. Deletions cut 7 bases from V and 7 bases from J, with 19 bases between. Germline V lookup: CDR1 MNHEY, CDR2 SVGAGI. This chain's CDR3 is CASTKGAGRSEKLFF. In DNA form, the CDR3 reads TGTGCCAGCACCAAGGGAGCAGGGAGGAGTGAAAAACTGTTTTTT.

The rearrangement joins TRBV10-1 to TRBJ2-7; D perhaps matches TRBD2 (5 bases). V dropped 4 bases and J dropped 6 bases, with 7 bases sitting between them. The germline V gene has CDR1 WNHNN and CDR2 SYGVQD (reference sequence). The CDR3 covers 11 residues. CDR3 coding DNA: TGCGCCAGCAGTGCGGGGTTCGAGCAGTACTTC. This codes for CASSAGFEQYF.

V gene TRBV2 combines with J gene TRBJ1-6, with 7 nucleotides matching TRBD1. V lost 7 bases, J lost 7 bases, and 7 bases stayed unmatched. The CDR3 extends over 14 amino acids. Germline lookup yields CDR1 SNHLY and CDR2 FYNNEI. The DNA for the CDR3 is TGTGCCAGCACTAGACAGGGACCAAATTCACCCCTCCACTTT. This encodes CASTRQGPNSPLHF. Looking up the rest from reference TRBV2 and TRBJ1-6 gives the full variable domain: EPEVTQTPSHQVTQMGQEVILRCVPISNHLYFYWYRQILGQKVEFLVSFYNNEISEKSEIFDDQFSVERPDGSNFTLKIRSTKLEDSAMYFCASTRQGPNSPLHFGNGTRLTVT.

V is TRBV10-1 and J is TRBJ1-6, with 7 bases matching TRBD1. The CDR3 is made up of 16 amino acids. V was clipped by 6 bases and J by 1 base; unmatched bases: 6. The germline gives CDR1 WNHNN, CDR2 SYGVQD (reference sequence). CDR3 bases: TGCGCCAGCAGATACAGGGGTAAATCCTATAATTCACCCCTCCACTTT. Protein sequence: CASRYRGKSYNSPLHF.

The chain employs TRBV14 and TRBJ2-2; D is unclear. CDR1 SGHDN and CDR2 FVKESK come from the germline V gene. V lost 6 bases, J lost 1 base, and 9 bases lay in between. This CDR3 spans 14 amino acids. CDR3: CASSIDWNTGELFF. The DNA of the CDR3 is TGTGCCAGCAGTATAGACTGGAACACCGGGGAGCTGTTTTTT.

The rearrangement uses TRBV19 and TRBJ2-5, with D unclear. The CDR3 is made up of 13 amino acids. V lost 4 bases, J lost 1 base, and 7 bases lay in between. Germline V gene sequence: CDR1 LNHDA, CDR2 SQIVND (reference sequence). DNA of the CDR3: TGTGCCAGTAGTACAAGGGCCCAAGAGACCCAGTACTTC. Translation gives CASSTRAQETQYF.

The genes are TRBV11-2 and TRBJ2-7; 8 bases are shared with TRBD1. The CDR3 loop spans 16 amino acids. Trimming took 1 base from V and 3 from J; bases not matched to a gene: 8. The germline CDR1 and CDR2 sequences are SGHAT and FQNNGV. The CDR3 region has the DNA TGTGCCAGCAGCTTAGTTCGGGACAGGACCTTCTACGAGCAGTACTTC. Translated: CASSLVRDRTFYEQYF.

The genes are TRBV7-2 and TRBJ1-3, with TRBD1 matching 7 bases. Losses at the gene ends were 4 bases for V and 2 bases for J; bases not matched to a gene: 2. The CDR3 runs 14 residues. Germline CDR1 SGHTA, CDR2 FQGNSA. CDR3 sequence (DNA): TGTGCCAGCAGCTGGCAGGGGGCTGGAAACACCATATATTTT. It encodes CASSWQGAGNTIYF.

The J gene is TRBJ2-3, the V gene TRBV6-4; 11 bases map to TRBD2. Germline V gene sequence: CDR1 MRHNA, CDR2 SNTAGT. This CDR3 region has 14 residues. V lost 4 bases, J lost 3 bases, and 0 bases stayed unmatched. CDR3 residues: CASSVAGGTDTQYF. DNA of the CDR3: TGTGCCAGCAGTGTAGCGGGGGGGACAGATACGCAGTATTTT.

This clone was observed once. The rearrangement uses TRBV27 and TRBJ2-2; no firm D call. This CDR3 is 13 amino acids long. Germline V CDR1 and CDR2: MNHEY, SMNVEV (reference sequence). The ends were cut back, 6 bases at V and 2 bases at J, with 7 bases in the middle. This chain's CDR3 is CASRALNTGELFF. For the CDR3, the DNA is TGTGCCAGCAGGGCCCTAAACACCGGGGAGCTGTTTTTT.

The V and J genes are TRBV25-1 and TRBJ2-3, with D possibly TRBD1 on 5 matching bases. In germline, CDR1 is MGHDK, CDR2 SYGVNS. CDR3 length: 17 residues. V was shortened by 0 bases and J by 2 bases, with 15 bases between the two germline ends. CDR3 region: CASSEYQARQTTDTQYF. The CDR3 DNA reads TGTGCCAGCAGTGAATATCAGGCCAGACAGACCACAGATACGCAGTATTTT.

On this clone itself: Within the sample, other DNA sequences also encode this same CDR3. The rearrangement joins TRBV5-4 to TRBJ1-2; D perhaps matches TRBD1 (6 bases). The ends were cut back, 5 bases at V and 3 bases at J, with 11 bases in the middle. The CDR3 consists of 13 residues. CDR1 and CDR2 from the germline V gene are SGHNT and YYREEE (reference sequence). The CDR3 loop is CASSTRQDYGYTF. The CDR3 bases are TGTGCCAGCAGTACTCGACAGGACTATGGCTACACCTTC.

This clone was seen a handful of times. The chain recombines TRBV29-1 with TRBJ1-1; no clear D. Germline V gene sequence: CDR1 SQVTM, CDR2 ANQGSEA. The CDR3 loop spans 13 amino acids. Deletions cut 4 bases from V and 9 bases from J, with 18 bases between. CDR3 nucleotides: TGCAGCGTTGCCCAAGGCAGCGGATCTCAAGCTTTCTTT. This gives the protein CSVAQGSGSQAFF.

This chain connects TRBV27 to TRBJ2-7, with D perhaps TRBD1 or TRBD2 (5 bases each). The germline CDR1 and CDR2 sequences are MNHEY and SMNVEV (reference sequence). V was cut by 8 bases and J by 4 bases, with 18 bases left in between. The CDR3 covers 14 residues. CDR3 region: CASSGTELLYEQYF. CDR3 sequence (DNA): TGTGCCAGCTCAGGGACCGAGCTATTGTACGAGCAGTACTTC.